Following are 10 T cell receptor beta chains from one sample sequenced in a study of blood T cell repertoires in COVID-19. Profiled with immunoSEQ multiplex PCR; TCRdb holds only in-frame clones, not every one. This repertoire shows 150,000 or so clones, about 90% found once; its top ten account for around 6.1%. Sequencing input: peripheral blood. These receptors were collected from a man at least 80 years old with acute or convalescent COVID-19.

This clone was recorded once. This rearrangement joins TRBV5-4 to TRBJ1-2; D unclear. The V and J ends lost 1 base and 4 bases respectively, with 11 bases between them. Germline assignment: CDR1 SGHNT and CDR2 YYREEE (reference sequence). CDR3 length: 14 amino acids. The CDR3 reads CASSLFSGSYGYTF. For the CDR3, the DNA is TGTGCCAGCAGCTTGTTTTCGGGGAGCTATGGCTACACCTTC.

V and J are TRBV6-5 and TRBJ2-5; tentatively, D is TRBD1 (6 bases). Germline V lookup: CDR1 MNHEY, CDR2 SVGAGI. The V end lost 6 bases, the J end lost 5 bases, and 13 bases lay between the germline ends. The CDR3 is 13 residues long. The CDR3 loop reads CASSRTVLETQYF. Written as DNA, the CDR3 is TGTGCCAGCAGCCGGACAGTTCTGGAGACCCAGTACTTC.

The chain joins TRBV19 to TRBJ2-5; no clear D. Trimming left V 4 bases short and J 5 bases short, with 17 bases between. Looked up from germline, CDR1 is LNHDA and CDR2 is SQIVND (reference sequence). The CDR3 is made up of 15 amino acids. The CDR3 reads CASSTSLGSTETQYF. DNA of the CDR3: TGTGCCAGTAGTACCTCCTTGGGCAGCACCGAGACCCAGTACTTC.

V usage is TRBV28 and J usage is TRBJ1-2, with 9 bases lining up with TRBD1. Germline CDR1 reads MDHEN; CDR2 reads SYDVKM. Trimming took 3 bases from V and 2 from J; bases not matched to a gene: 1. The CDR3 is 14 residues long. In nucleotides, the CDR3 is TGTGCCAGCAGTTTCGGGACAGGGAACTATGGCTACACCTTC. Protein: CASSFGTGNYGYTF.

The chain employs TRBV28 and TRBJ1-5, with no clear D. The germline V gene has CDR1 MDHEN and CDR2 SYDVKM. The CDR3 contains 12 residues. V shed 4 bases and J shed 6 bases, with 7 bases lying between them. In nucleotides, the CDR3 is TGTGCCAGCAGTTCGGGTTTTCAGCCCCAGCATTTT. As protein: CASSSGFQPQHF.

This clone was seen a few times. The V call is TRBV5-4, the J call TRBJ2-1; 8 nucleotides match TRBD2. CDR3 length: 16 amino acids. V gave up 4 bases and J gave up 8 bases; unmatched junction bases: 14. Germline V gene data show CDR1 as SGHNT and CDR2 as YYREEE (reference sequence). CDR3 coding DNA: TGTGCCAGCAGCCTAGCGGGCGGGATAATTCGCGATGAGCAGTTCTTC. As protein: CASSLAGGIIRDEQFF. The full variable domain, with the rest looked up from reference TRBV5-4 and TRBJ2-1, is ETGVTQSPTHLIKTRGQQVTLRCSSQSGHNTVSWYQQALGQGPQFIFQYYREEENGRGNFPPRFSGLQFPNYSSELNVNALELDDSALYLCASSLAGGIIRDEQFFGPGTRLTVL.

In DNA, the CDR3 is TGTGCCAGCAGCTCCCCCACTACCAAAGAGACCCAGTACTTC. This encodes CASSSPTTKETQYF. This rearrangement joins TRBV7-2 to TRBJ2-5; the D is unclear. CDR3 size: 14 residues. V was pared by 4 bases and J by 3 bases, with 12 bases between. Germline V lookup: CDR1 SGHTA, CDR2 FQGNSA.

The chain recombines TRBV3-1 (or the pseudogene TRBV3-2) with TRBJ1-1, with 8 bases aligning to TRBD1. In germline, CDR1 is LGHDT, CDR2 YNNKEL (reference sequence). This CDR3 has 19 amino acids. V lost 4 bases, J lost 5 bases, and 21 bases stayed unmatched. The CDR3: CASSPAVPGQVVGGTEAFF. DNA for the CDR3: TGTGCCAGCAGCCCAGCCGTCCCGGGACAGGTCGTGGGGGGGACTGAAGCTTTCTTT.

The chain combines TRBV9 with TRBJ2-2; D may be TRBD1 (7 bases). The CDR3 runs 14 residues. V gave up 6 bases and J gave up 4 bases, with 13 bases separating them. Germline V gives CDR1 SGDLS, CDR2 YYNGEE. The CDR3 here is CASTRQGGTGELFF. The CDR3 DNA is TGTGCCAGCACTAGGCAGGGGGGCACCGGGGAGCTGTTTTTT.

The V and J genes are TRBV6-1 and TRBJ2-1; perhaps TRBD1 as D (6 bases). Trimming stripped 7 bases from V and 7 bases from J, with 23 bases between. The CDR3 covers 16 residues. CDR1 and CDR2 from the germline V gene are MNHNS and SASEGT. Here the CDR3 reads CASIKAGTTTRNEQFF. The DNA for the CDR3 is TGTGCCAGCATTAAAGCCGGGACAACCACGAGGAATGAGCAGTTCTTC.